This T cell receptor (beta chain) was captured in a study of OX40 agonist ivuxolimab in advanced cancers. Across the study: Patients were dosed intravenously with ivuxolimab at 0.01 to 10 mg/kg every 2 weeks. Study-level findings and limits: CD4+ and CD8+ blood T cells expanded clonally by week 6 at 0.1 to 3.0 mg/kg. Among the lowest levels of clonal expansion were found in partial responders at 0.1-3.0 mg/kg.

Comment on this clone: What it recognizes is unknown.

CDR3 length: 15 residues. J gave up 6 bases and V 2 bases, and 2 bases lay outside the gene matches. Germline CDR1 and CDR2: SGHTA and FQGTGA. Assay: immunoSEQ multiplex PCR; the TCRdb copy retains only in-frame clones and omits some. The data show 55,000 to 75,000 clones, with over 80% seen just once and about 3.8% held by the top ten. This receptor was taken from an adult with an advanced solid tumor such as melanoma, head and neck, liver or kidney cancer. Here the sequenced sample was CD4+ or CD8+ T cells sorted from blood, taken in a trial of the OX40 agonist ivuxolimab. This sequence joins TRBV7-3 and TRBJ1-5; 12 bases map to TRBD1. The CDR3 DNA sequence: TGTGCCAGCAGCTTAGGGACAGGGGGCACTCAGCCCCAGCATTTT. Amino acid sequence: CASSLGTGGTQPQHF.